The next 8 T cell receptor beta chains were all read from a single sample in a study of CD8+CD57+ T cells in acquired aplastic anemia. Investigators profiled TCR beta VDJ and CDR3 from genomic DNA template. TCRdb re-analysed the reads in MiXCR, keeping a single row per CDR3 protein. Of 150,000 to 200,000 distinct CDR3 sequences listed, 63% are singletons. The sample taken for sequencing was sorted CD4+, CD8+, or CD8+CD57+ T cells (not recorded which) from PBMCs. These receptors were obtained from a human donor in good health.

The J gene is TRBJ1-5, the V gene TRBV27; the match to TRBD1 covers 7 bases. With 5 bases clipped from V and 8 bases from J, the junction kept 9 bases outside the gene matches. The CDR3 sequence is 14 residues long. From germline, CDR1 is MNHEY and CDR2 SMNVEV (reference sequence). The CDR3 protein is CASSPGGLVKPQHF. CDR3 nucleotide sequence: TGTGCCAGCAGTCCAGGGGGGTTGGTGAAGCCCCAGCATTTT.

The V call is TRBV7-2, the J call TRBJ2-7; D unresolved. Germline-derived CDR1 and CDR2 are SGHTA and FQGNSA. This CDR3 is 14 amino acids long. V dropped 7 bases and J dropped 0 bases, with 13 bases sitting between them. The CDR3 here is CASTPEGSSYEQYF. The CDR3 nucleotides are TGTGCCAGCACCCCCGAAGGATCCTCCTACGAGCAGTACTTC.

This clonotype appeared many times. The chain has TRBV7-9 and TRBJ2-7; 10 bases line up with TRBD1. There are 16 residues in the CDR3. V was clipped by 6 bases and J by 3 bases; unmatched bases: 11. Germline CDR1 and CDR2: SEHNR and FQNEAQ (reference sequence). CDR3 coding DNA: TGTGCCAGCAGTCTTCCGACGGGGACAGGGGTCTACGAGCAGTACTTC. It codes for CASSLPTGTGVYEQYF.

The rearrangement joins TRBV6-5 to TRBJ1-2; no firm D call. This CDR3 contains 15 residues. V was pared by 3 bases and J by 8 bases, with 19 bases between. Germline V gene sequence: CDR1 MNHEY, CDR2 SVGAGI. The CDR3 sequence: CASSYLGGSKEGYTF. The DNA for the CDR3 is TGTGCCAGCAGTTATCTCGGCGGCTCAAAGGAGGGCTACACCTTC.

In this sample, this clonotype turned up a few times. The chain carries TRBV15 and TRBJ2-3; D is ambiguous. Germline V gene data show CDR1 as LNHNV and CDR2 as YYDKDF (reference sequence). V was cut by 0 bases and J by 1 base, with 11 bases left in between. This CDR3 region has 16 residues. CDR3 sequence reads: CATSREAGGGTDTQYF. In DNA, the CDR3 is TGTGCCACCAGCAGAGAGGCAGGTGGGGGCACAGATACGCAGTATTTT.

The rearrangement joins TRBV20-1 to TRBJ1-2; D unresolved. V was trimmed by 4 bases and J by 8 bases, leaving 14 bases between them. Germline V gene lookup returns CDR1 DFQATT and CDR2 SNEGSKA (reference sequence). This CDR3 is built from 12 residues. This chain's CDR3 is CSATGEVEGYTF. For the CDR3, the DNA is TGCAGTGCTACTGGCGAAGTGGAGGGCTACACCTTC.

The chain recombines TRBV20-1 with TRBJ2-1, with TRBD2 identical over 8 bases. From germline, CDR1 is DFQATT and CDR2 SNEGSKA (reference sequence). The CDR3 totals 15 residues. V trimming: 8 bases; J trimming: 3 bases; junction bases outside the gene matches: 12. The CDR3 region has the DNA TGCAGTTCCACGCCGGCCGCGGGAGGCTACAATGAGCAGTTCTTC. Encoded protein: CSSTPAAGGYNEQFF.

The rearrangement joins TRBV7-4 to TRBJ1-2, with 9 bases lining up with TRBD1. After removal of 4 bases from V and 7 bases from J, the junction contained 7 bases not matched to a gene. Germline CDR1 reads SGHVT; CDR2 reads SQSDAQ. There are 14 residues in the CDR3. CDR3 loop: CASSWGTGSFGYTF. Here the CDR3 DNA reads TGTGCCAGCAGCTGGGGGACAGGGAGTTTTGGCTACACCTTC.